This note documents a single T cell receptor (beta chain) sequence. This clonotype was found a few times. No antigen is known for it. There are no base qualities to consult, and no much larger clone falls within one base. The sample originates from a study of T-cell reconstitution after alpha-beta-depleted transplantation in children (dated by TCRdb to 2015 to 2016). Regarding the complete study: The study quantitatively tracked T-cell immune reconstitution after TCRalphabeta/CD19-depleted allogeneic hematopoietic cell transplantation in children using TCR repertoire profiling.

The library was produced with PCR. The instrument was an Illumina HiSeq 2500. To normalize quantification of the TCRbeta repertoire, the TCR libraries were built with molecular barcoding that relied on unique molecular identifiers. The public reads were quality trimmed at Q25 with fastp and then assembled into clones with MiXCR by TCRdb, keeping productive beta chains. One record per CDR3 amino acid sequence lists the most common genes and DNA. For this sample there are some 340,000 distinct CDR3 sequences; approximately 10% appear just once. Of the sample, roughly 2.5% falls within the top ten clones. CDR1 SGHTA and CDR2 FQGNSA were looked up in the germline V gene. The CDR3 spans 16 residues, from the cysteine through the phenylalanine. The read is trimmed to its CDR3 DNA, 48 bases read in frame from base 1. Trimmed from V: 3 bases; trimmed from J: 1 base; junction bases lacking a gene match: 5.

This chain joins TRBV7-2 to TRBJ2-3; 9 junctional bases match TRBD2. The sample here was PBMCs from the stem cell graft donor, taken from the stem cell graft. The clonotype comes from a human donor who donated a stem cell graft to a child with acute lymphoblastic leukemia. The encoded CDR3 is CASSFRLAEGTDTQYF. The DNA sequence is as follows: TGTGCCAGCAGCTTCCGACTAGCGGAAGGCACAGATACGCAGTATTTT.